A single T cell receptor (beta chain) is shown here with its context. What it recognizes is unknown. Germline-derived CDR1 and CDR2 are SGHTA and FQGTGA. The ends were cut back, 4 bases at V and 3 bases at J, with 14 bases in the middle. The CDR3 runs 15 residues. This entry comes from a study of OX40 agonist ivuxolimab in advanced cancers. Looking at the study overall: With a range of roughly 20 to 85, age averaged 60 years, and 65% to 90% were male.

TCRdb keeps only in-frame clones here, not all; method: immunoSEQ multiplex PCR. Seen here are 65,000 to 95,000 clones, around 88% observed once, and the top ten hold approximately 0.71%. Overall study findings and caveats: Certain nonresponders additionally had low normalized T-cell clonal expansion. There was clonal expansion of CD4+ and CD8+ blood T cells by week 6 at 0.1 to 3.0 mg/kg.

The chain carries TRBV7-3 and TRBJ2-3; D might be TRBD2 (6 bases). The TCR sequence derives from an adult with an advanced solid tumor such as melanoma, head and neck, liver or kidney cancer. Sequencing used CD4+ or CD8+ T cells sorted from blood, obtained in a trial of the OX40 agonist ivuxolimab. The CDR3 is CASSSPGGETDTQYF. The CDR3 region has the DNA TGTGCCAGCAGCTCCCCCGGAGGGGAGACAGATACGCAGTATTTT.